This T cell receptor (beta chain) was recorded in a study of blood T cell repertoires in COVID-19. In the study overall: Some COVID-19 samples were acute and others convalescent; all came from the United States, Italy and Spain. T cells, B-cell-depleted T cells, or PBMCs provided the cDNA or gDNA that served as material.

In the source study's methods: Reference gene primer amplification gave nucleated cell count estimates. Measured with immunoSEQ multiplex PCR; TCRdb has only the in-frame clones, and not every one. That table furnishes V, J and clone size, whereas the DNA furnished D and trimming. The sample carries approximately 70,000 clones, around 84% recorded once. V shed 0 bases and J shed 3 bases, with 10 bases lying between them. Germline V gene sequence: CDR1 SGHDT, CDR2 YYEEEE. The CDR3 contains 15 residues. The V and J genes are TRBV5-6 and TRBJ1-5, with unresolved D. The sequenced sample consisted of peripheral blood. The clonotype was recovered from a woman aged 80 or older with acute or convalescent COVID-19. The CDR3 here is CASSLAQAYNQPQHF. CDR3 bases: TGTGCCAGCAGCTTGGCCCAGGCGTACAATCAGCCCCAGCATTTT.